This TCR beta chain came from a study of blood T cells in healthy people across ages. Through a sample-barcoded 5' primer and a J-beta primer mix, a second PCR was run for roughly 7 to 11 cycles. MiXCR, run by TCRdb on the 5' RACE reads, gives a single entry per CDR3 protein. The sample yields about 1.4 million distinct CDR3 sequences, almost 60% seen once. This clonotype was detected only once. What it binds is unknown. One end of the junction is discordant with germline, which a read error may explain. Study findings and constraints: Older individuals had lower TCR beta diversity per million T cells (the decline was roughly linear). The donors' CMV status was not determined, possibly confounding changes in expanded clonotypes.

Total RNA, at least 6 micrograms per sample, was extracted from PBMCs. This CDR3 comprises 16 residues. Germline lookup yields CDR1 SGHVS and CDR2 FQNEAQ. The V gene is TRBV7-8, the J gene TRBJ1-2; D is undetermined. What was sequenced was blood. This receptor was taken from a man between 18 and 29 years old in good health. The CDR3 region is CASSSGRVPPQDGHTF. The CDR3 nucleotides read TGTGCCAGCAGCTCCGGGAGGGTGCCTCCCCAAGATGGCCACACCTTC.